This T cell receptor beta chain came from a study of T cell repertoires in cytomegalovirus infection. As for the study in general: Public TCR beta signatures marked donors with CMV infection and the matching HLA.

MiXCR, run by TCRdb on the reads, gives a single entry per CDR3 protein. This repertoire shows 200,000 to 250,000 distinct CDR3 sequences, roughly 6.5% found once; its top ten account for under 7.5%. This clonotype was observed a few times. Its cognate antigen is unknown. Study-level findings and limits: Using cumulative public TCR beta family frequency, the authors identified those who carried CMV together with the relevant HLA. In two of eight donors, the top clonotype was HLA-C-restricted CMV-specific.

Germline V gene sequence: CDR1 GTSNPN, CDR2 SVGIG (reference sequence). V was shortened by 3 bases and J by 1 base, with 9 bases between the two germline ends. This CDR3 comprises 13 residues. This sequence originates from a human donor in good health (CMV status not recorded). Some clones in this sample may be carry-over from other donors' samples. The specimen sequenced was PBMCs. This chain links TRBV30 with TRBJ1-1; no clear D gene. The CDR3 protein is CAWRGSPNTEAFF. In nucleotides, the CDR3 is TGTGCCTGGAGAGGGTCCCCGAACACTGAAGCTTTCTTT.